This T cell receptor (beta chain) was captured by sequencing in a study of blood T cell repertoires in COVID-19. Study-level background: T cells, B-cell-depleted T cells, or PBMCs supplied cDNA or gDNA.

Germline V gene lookup returns CDR1 SQVTM and CDR2 ANQGSEA. V was trimmed by 6 bases and J by 4 bases, leaving 12 bases between them. This CDR3 comprises 12 residues. TCRdb's copy holds only in-frame clones and misses some; the assay was immunoSEQ multiplex PCR. The table lists about 83,000 clones, 86% of them singletons, with about a fifth in the top ten. The sequence was obtained from an elderly woman in a cohort sampled during active or convalescent COVID-19. Sequenced material: peripheral blood. The chain employs TRBV29-1 and TRBJ1-1; no clear D gene. In DNA form, the CDR3 reads TGCAGCGTACGAAGCGGAGGCACTGAAGCTTTCTTT. It specifies CSVRSGGTEAFF.